This is a list of T cell receptor beta chains from one sample in a study of shared clonotypes between healthy human individuals. Sequenced by immunoSEQ multiplex PCR; TCRdb stores in-frame clones only, minus some. This table holds 1.5 million to 2.5 million clones, approximately 94% found once. The sequencing input was naive CD8+ T cells sorted from blood. The receptors shown here come from a man between 18 and 29 years old in good health. Both conserved end residues are part of each CDR3. D genes are given only for firm matches. The listing skips clone size in some rows; elsewhere it reads once, few, many or a size class.

cdr3_aa	cdr3_nt	d_call	clone_size	v_call	j_call
CATRQYPSYEQYF	TGTGCCACCCGACAGTATCCCTCCTACGAGCAGTACTTC	-	-	TRBV28	TRBJ2-7
CASSTQGGDEQYF	TGTGCCAGCAGTACCCAGGGGGGGGACGAGCAGTACTTC	-	-	TRBV27	TRBJ2-7
CASSAAGTRVNEQFF	TGTGCCAGCAGCGCCGCCGGGACTAGAGTCAATGAGCAGTTCTTC	TRBD2	-	TRBV9	TRBJ2-1
CASSQSGTGAYEQYF	TGCGCCAGCAGCCAATCCGGGACGGGAGCCTACGAGCAGTACTTC	-	-	TRBV4-1	TRBJ2-7
CASSPSGANEQFF	TGTGCCAGCAGCCCGTCAGGGGCCAATGAGCAGTTCTTC	-	-	TRBV6-5	TRBJ2-1
CASSPGGGTEDF	TGTGCCAGCAGCCCTGGGGGTGGGACAGAGGACTTC	TRBD1	few	TRBV6-5	TRBJ2-7
CASSVDVGTEKLFF	TGTGCCAGCAGCGTAGATGTAGGGACCGAAAAACTGTTTTTT	-	once	TRBV9	TRBJ1-4
CASSQLTGVIYEQYF	TGCGCCAGCAGCCAACTAACAGGGGTAATATACGAGCAGTACTTC	TRBD1	-	TRBV4-3	TRBJ2-7
CASSYSGEIYEQYF	TGTGCCAGCAGCTATTCGGGAGAGATCTACGAGCAGTACTTC	-	-	TRBV6-6	TRBJ2-7
CASTDTLNTEAFF	TGTGCCAGTACCGACACCTTGAACACTGAAGCTTTCTTT	-	-	TRBV19	TRBJ1-1
CASSPGPGGELFF	TGTGCCAGCAGCCCCGGCCCGGGCGGGGAGCTGTTTTTT	-	-	TRBV7-6	TRBJ2-2
CSVPGRDYLNEQFF	TGCAGCGTTCCGGGCCGGGACTACCTTAATGAGCAGTTCTTC	TRBD2	-	TRBV29-1	TRBJ2-1
CASSFAGEVREQYF	TGTGCCAGCAGTTTCGCTGGGGAGGTCAGGGAGCAGTACTTC	-	-	TRBV27	TRBJ2-7
CASSPSGGGASGTDTQYF	TGTGCCAGCAGCCCTTCAGGCGGGGGGGCCAGCGGCACAGATACGCAGTATTTT	-	-	TRBV21-1	TRBJ2-3
CAWRTPGQRNSRGYTF	TGTGCCTGGAGGACACCGGGACAGAGGAATTCTCGGGGCTACACCTTC	TRBD1	-	TRBV30	TRBJ1-2
CASSRLTGSISEQYF	TGTGCCAGCAGCAGACTTACGGGGTCTATTTCCGAGCAGTACTTC	-	once	TRBV27	TRBJ2-7
CASSLEGLAGAYNEQFF	TGTGCCAGCAGCTTAGAGGGACTAGCGGGAGCCTACAATGAGCAGTTCTTC	TRBD2	-	TRBV7-9	TRBJ2-1
CASSQVGQARDGYTF	TGCGCCAGCAGCCAAGTTGGACAGGCGCGTGATGGCTACACCTTC	TRBD1	once	TRBV4-1	TRBJ1-2
CASSLGSWAGNTIYF	TGTGCCAGCAGCTTAGGTTCATGGGCTGGAAACACCATATATTTT	-	-	TRBV7-9	TRBJ1-3
CAWSIGGNTEAFF	TGTGCCTGGAGTATTGGGGGGAACACTGAAGCTTTCTTT	-	-	TRBV30	TRBJ1-1
CASSLEVGLTSTDTQYF	TGTGCCAGCAGCTTAGAGGTGGGATTAACTAGCACAGATACGCAGTATTTT	-	-	TRBV11-2	TRBJ2-3
CASSDVGEEDTGELFF	TGTGCCAGCAGTGACGTGGGGGAGGAGGACACCGGGGAGCTGTTTTTT	-	-	TRBV6-1	TRBJ2-2
CASSLEGGGAGEQYF	TGCGCCAGCAGCTTGGAGGGCGGAGGGGCCGGCGAGCAGTACTTC	-	-	TRBV5-1	TRBJ2-7
CASSEYNGGLGSYEQYF	TGTGCCAGCAGTGAATATAATGGGGGGCTTGGGTCCTACGAGCAGTACTTC	-	-	TRBV25-1	TRBJ2-7
CASRIDMETGGYEQYF	TGTGCCAGCAGGATCGACATGGAGACAGGGGGCTACGAGCAGTACTTC	TRBD1	-	TRBV27	TRBJ2-7
CASSLPQTGTGGDEQYF	TGTGCCAGCAGCTTACCCCAAACCGGGACAGGGGGCGACGAGCAGTACTTC	TRBD1	-	TRBV11-2	TRBJ2-7
CASSFDNTEAFF	TGTGCCAGCAGCTTTGATAACACTGAAGCTTTCTTT	-	-	TRBV7-2	TRBJ1-1
CASSFLLADTEAFF	TGTGCCAGCAGCTTCCTCTTAGCCGACACTGAAGCTTTCTTT	-	-	TRBV9	TRBJ1-1
CASSLEGGAGELFF	TGTGCCAGCAGCTTGGAGGGGGGAGCCGGGGAGCTGTTTTTT	-	-	TRBV5-6	TRBJ2-2
CASSWVNPSGANVLTF	TGTGCCAGCAGTTGGGTCAACCCCTCTGGGGCCAACGTCCTGACTTTC	-	-	TRBV27	TRBJ2-6
CASRVGQGGYEQYF	TGTGCCAGCAGAGTGGGACAGGGGGGATACGAGCAGTACTTC	TRBD1	-	TRBV5-5	TRBJ2-7
CASSPIGALGTEAFF	TGTGCCAGCAGCCCGATTGGGGCATTGGGTACTGAAGCTTTCTTT	-	-	TRBV11-2	TRBJ1-1
CASSIQNNEKLFF	TGTGCCAGTAGTATCCAGAATAATGAAAAACTGTTTTTT	-	-	TRBV19	TRBJ1-4
CASSPMRGGDYNSPLHF	TGTGCCAGCAGTCCCATGAGAGGGGGTGATTATAATTCACCCCTCCACTTT	-	-	TRBV9	TRBJ1-6
CASSEVGQGYYEQYF	TGTGCCAGCAGTGAAGTTGGACAGGGATATTACGAGCAGTACTTC	TRBD1	-	TRBV2	TRBJ2-7
CASSPPGSPNEKLFF	TGTGCCAGCTCACCACCGGGCAGCCCCAATGAAAAACTGTTTTTT	-	once	TRBV18	TRBJ1-4
CASSSWDSEETQYF	TGCGCCAGCAGCTCATGGGACAGCGAAGAGACCCAGTACTTC	TRBD1	-	TRBV5-1	TRBJ2-5